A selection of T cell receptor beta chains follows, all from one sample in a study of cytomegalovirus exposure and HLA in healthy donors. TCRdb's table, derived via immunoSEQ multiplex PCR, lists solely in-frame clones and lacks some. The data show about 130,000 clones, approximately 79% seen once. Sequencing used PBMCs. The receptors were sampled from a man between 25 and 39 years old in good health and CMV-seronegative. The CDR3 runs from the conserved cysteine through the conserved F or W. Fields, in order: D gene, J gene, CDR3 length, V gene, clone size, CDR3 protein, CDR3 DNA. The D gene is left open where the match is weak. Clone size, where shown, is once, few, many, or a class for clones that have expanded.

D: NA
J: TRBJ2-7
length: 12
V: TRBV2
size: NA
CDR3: CASRDYSYEQYF
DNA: TGTGCCAGCAGAGACTACTCCTACGAGCAGTACTTC

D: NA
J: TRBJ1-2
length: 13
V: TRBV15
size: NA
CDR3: CATSRAPGYGYTF
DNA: TGTGCCACCAGCAGAGCCCCAGGGTATGGCTACACCTTC

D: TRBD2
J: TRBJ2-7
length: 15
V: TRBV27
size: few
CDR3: CASRPSGGAVDEQYF
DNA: TGTGCCAGCAGACCTAGCGGGGGGGCTGTAGACGAGCAGTACTTC

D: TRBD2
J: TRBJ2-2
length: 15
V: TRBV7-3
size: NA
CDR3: CASSSTSGGAGELFF
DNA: TGTGCCAGCAGCTCCACTAGCGGGGGGGCCGGGGAGCTGTTTTTT

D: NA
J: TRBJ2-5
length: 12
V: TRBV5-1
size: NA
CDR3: CASSLEGGGQYF
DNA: TGCGCCAGCAGCTTGGAAGGGGGTGGCCAGTACTTC

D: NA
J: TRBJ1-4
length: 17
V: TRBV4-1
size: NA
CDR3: CASSQDGPSVTNEKLFF
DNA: TGCGCCAGCAGCCAAGATGGTCCCTCAGTGACTAATGAAAAACTGTTTTTT

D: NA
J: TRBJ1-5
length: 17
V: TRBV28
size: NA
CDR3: CASSLSGGSAGGQPQHF
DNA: TGTGCCAGCAGTTTATCCGGCGGCTCCGCGGGTGGTCAGCCCCAGCATTTT

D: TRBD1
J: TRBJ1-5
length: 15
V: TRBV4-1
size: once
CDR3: CASSPGRGNNQPQHF
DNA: TGCGCCAGCAGCCCGGGCAGGGGGAACAATCAGCCCCAGCATTTT

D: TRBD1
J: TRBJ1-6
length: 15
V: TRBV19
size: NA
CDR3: CASSRGTGDNSPLHF
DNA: TGTGCCAGTAGTCGTGGGACAGGGGATAATTCACCCCTCCACTTT

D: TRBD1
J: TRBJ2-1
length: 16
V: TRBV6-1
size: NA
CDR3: CASSEFRGQGNNEQFF
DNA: TGTGCCAGCAGTGAATTTAGAGGACAGGGGAACAATGAGCAGTTCTTC

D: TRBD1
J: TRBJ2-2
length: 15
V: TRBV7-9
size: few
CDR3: CSSSPRTGMRGELFF
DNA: TGTTCCAGCAGCCCAAGGACAGGGATGCGCGGGGAGCTGTTTTTT

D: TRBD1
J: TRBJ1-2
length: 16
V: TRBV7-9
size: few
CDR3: CASSLTGRDRDYGYTF
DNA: TGTGCCAGCAGCTTGACTGGCAGGGACAGAGACTATGGCTACACCTTC

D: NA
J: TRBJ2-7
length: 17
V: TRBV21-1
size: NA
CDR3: CAVHRGGLFFWPYEQYF
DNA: TGTGCCGTACATCGGGGGGGGCTGTTTTTTTGGCCTTACGAGCAGTACTTC

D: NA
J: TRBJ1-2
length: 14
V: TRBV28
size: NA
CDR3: CASSRTGVDYGYTF
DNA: TGTGCCAGCAGCCGAACCGGGGTCGACTATGGCTACACCTTC

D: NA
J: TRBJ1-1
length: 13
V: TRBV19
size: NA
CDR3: CASTVWGGTEAFF
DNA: TGTGCCAGTACCGTATGGGGGGGAACTGAAGCTTTCTTT

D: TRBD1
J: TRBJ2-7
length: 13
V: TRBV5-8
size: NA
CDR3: CASSFGTGDEQYF
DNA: TGTGCCAGCAGCTTCGGGACAGGCGACGAGCAGTACTTC

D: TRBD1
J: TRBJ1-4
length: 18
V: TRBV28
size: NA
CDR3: CASSLYGQGVQSNEKLFF
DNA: TGTGCCAGCAGTTTATATGGACAGGGAGTTCAGTCTAATGAAAAACTGTTTTTT

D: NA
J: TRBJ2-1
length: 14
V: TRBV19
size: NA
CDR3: CASSIRTSYNEQFF
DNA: TGTGCCAGTAGTATCCGGACAAGCTACAATGAGCAGTTCTTC

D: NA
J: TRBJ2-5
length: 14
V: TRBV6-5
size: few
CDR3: CASSYGIGGATQYF
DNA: TGTGCCAGCAGTTACGGCATAGGGGGGGCGACCCAGTACTTC